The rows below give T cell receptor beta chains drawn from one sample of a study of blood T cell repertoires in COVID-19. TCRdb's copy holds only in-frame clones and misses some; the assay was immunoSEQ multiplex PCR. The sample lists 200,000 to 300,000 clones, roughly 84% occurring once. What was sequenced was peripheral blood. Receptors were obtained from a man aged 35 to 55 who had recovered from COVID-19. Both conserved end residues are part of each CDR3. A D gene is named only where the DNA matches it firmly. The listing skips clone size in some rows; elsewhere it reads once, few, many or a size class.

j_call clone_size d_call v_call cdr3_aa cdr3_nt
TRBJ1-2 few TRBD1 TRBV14 CASSPGTGGLYGYTF TGTGCCAGCAGCCCCGGGACAGGGGGTTTATATGGCTACACCTTC
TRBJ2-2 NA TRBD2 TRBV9 CASSVATTSGRPGELFF TGTGCCAGCAGCGTAGCGACGACTAGCGGGAGGCCCGGGGAGCTGTTTTTT
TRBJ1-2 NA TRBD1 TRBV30 CAWSRQGFGYGYTF TGTGCCTGGAGTCGACAGGGGTTCGGCTATGGCTACACCTTC
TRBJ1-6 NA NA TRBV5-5 CASRLFLSYNSPLHF TGTGCCAGCCGACTGTTCCTCTCCTATAATTCACCCCTCCACTTT
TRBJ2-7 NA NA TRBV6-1 CASSEILEQYF TGTGCCAGCAGTGAAATTCTGGAGCAGTACTTC
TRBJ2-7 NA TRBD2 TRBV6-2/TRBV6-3 CASSYPQLAVNF TGTGCCAGCAGTTACCCGCAACTAGCGGTGAACTTC
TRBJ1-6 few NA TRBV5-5 CASTYLEGGALHF TGTGCCAGCACCTACCTCGAGGGAGGAGCCCTCCACTTT
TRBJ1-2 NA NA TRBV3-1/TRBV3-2 CASSQFIEGVGGYTF TGTGCCAGCAGCCAGTTTATAGAGGGGGTTGGGGGCTACACCTTC
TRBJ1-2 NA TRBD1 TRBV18 CASSLTSTGENYGYTF TGTGCCAGCTCACTAACGTCGACAGGGGAGAACTATGGCTACACCTTC
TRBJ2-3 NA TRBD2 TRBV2 CASSEAWRGGQSDTQYF TGTGCCAGCAGTGAAGCTTGGCGGGGGGGCCAGTCAGATACGCAGTATTTT
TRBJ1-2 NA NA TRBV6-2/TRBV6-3 CASSYEVYGYTF TGTGCCAGCAGTTACGAGGTTTATGGCTACACCTTC
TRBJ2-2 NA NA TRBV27 CASSFYKGRGTGELFF TGTGCCAGCAGTTTCTATAAAGGGAGGGGGACCGGGGAGCTGTTTTTT
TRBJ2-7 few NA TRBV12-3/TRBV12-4 CASSTTVYEQYF TGTGCCAGCAGTACGACTGTCTACGAGCAGTACTTC
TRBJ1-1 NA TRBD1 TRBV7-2 CASSLGRTGGTFF TGTGCCAGCAGCTTAGGACGAACAGGGGGTACTTTCTTT
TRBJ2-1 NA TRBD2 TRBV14 CASSHEAREGSNEQFF TGTGCCAGCAGCCACGAGGCGCGGGAGGGAAGTAATGAGCAGTTCTTC
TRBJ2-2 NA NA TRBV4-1 CASSQSHGGRIGELFF TGCGCCAGCAGCCAATCCCACGGGGGGCGCATAGGGGAGCTGTTTTTT
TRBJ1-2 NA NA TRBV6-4 CASRTGPNYGYTF TGTGCCAGCAGGACAGGTCCTAACTATGGCTACACCTTC
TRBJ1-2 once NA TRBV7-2 CASSTETGSAKFPFF TGTGCCAGCAGCACAGAAACAGGGTCCGCTAAATTTCCTTTCTTC
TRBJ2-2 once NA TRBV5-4 CASSVASVTGELFF TGTGCCAGCAGCGTCGCTAGTGTAACCGGGGAGCTGTTTTTT
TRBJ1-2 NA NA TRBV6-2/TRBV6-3 CASSYDSLYGYTF TGTGCCAGCAGTTACGACAGCCTCTATGGCTACACCTTC
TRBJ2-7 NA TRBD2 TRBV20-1 CSASGLAGGPSDEQYF TGCAGTGCTAGTGGGCTAGCGGGAGGGCCTAGCGACGAGCAGTACTTC
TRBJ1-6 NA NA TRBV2 CASSVEFVGSPLHF TGTGCCAGCAGTGTAGAGTTTGTTGGTTCACCCCTCCACTTT
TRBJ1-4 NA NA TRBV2 CASGRGSAANEKLFF TGTGCCAGCGGCCGGGGGAGCGCGGCTAATGAAAAACTGTTTTTT
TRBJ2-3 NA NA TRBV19 CASSIVGQKTDTQYF TGTGCCAGTAGTATAGTAGGACAGAAAACAGATACGCAGTATTTT
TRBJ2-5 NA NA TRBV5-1 CASSFSQGRPETQYF TGCGCCAGCAGCTTTAGTCAGGGGCGCCCAGAGACCCAGTACTTC
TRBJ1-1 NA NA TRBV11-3 CASSTSTEAFF TGTGCCAGCAGCACGAGCACTGAAGCTTTCTTT
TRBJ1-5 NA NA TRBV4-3 CASSQDSSSRSQHF TGCGCCAGCAGCCAAGATTCATCCTCGCGGTCCCAGCATTTT
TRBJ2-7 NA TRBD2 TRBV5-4 CASSLGLAGARLYEQYF TGTGCCAGCAGCTTGGGACTAGCGGGGGCCCGTTTGTACGAGCAGTACTTC
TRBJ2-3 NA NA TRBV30 CAWRYFTDTQYF TGTGCCTGGAGGTACTTCACAGATACGCAGTATTTT
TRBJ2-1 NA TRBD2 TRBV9 CASSPWGGNEQFF TGTGCCAGCTCCCCATGGGGGGGGAATGAGCAGTTCTTC
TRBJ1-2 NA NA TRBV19 CASSPYSGTLNYGYTF TGTGCCAGTAGTCCCTACTCCGGGACACTGAACTATGGCTACACCTTC
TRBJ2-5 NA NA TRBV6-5 CASIKGRETQYF TGTGCCAGCATTAAGGGGCGAGAGACCCAGTACTTC
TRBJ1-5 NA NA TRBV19 CASSIVFGGNQPQHF TGTGCCAGTAGTATAGTGTTCGGAGGGAATCAGCCCCAGCATTTT
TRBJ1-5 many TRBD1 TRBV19 CASSARQGKVGGRPQHF TGTGCCAGTAGTGCTCGACAGGGGAAAGTAGGTGGTAGGCCCCAGCATTTT
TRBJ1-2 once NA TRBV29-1 CSVVRGGYGYTF TGCAGCGTTGTAAGGGGGGGATATGGCTACACCTTC
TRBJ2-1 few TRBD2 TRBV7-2 CASSLLAGGDSVEQFF TGTGCCAGCAGCTTACTAGCGGGGGGGGATAGCGTTGAGCAGTTCTTC
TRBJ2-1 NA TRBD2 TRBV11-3 CASSFETSGRGEQFF TGTGCCAGCAGCTTTGAGACTAGCGGGAGGGGTGAGCAGTTCTTC